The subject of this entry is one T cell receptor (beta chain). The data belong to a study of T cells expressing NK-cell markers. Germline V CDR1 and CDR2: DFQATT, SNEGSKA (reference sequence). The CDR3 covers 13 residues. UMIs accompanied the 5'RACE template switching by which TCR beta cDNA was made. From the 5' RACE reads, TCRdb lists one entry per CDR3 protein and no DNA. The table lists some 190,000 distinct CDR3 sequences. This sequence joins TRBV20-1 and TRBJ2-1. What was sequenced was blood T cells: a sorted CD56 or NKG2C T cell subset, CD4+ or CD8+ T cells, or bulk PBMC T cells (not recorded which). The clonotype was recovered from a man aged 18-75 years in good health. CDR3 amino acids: CSANVVDYNEQFF.